One T cell receptor (beta chain) is described in this entry. A far bigger clonotype differs at one base, so this is likely a read error. The protocol was immunoSEQ multiplex PCR, while the TCRdb copy is restricted to in-frame clones and leaves out a portion. Of approximately 470,000 clones in the sample, roughly 80% were seen once. The V end was cut by 5 bases, the J end by 4 bases, with 11 bases between. CDR3 length: 13 amino acids. CDR1 and CDR2 from the germline V gene are SNHLY and FYNNEI. The sample belongs to a study of shared clonotypes between healthy human individuals. Sequencing was performed on PBMCs. The genes are TRBV2 and TRBJ1-1, with TRBD1 as a possible D gene (6 bases). This receptor was obtained from a woman in her 40s in good health. Some clones in this sample may be carry-over from other donors' samples. CDR3 bases: TGTGCCAGCAGTCCAGGGGATAGCACTGAAGCTTTCTTT. Protein product: CASSPGDSTEAFF.